Listed below are T cell receptor beta chains from one sample, sequenced in a study of Ad26.COV2.S vaccination and SARS-CoV-2 variants. The assay was immunoSEQ multiplex PCR, and TCRdb's table has in-frame clones only and misses some. The data contain 440,000 or so clones, 90% of them singletons. The sample consisted of peripheral blood, taken in a trial of Ad26.COV2.S vaccine versus placebo. These TCRs come from a person between 18 and 65 years old who received the Ad26.COV2.S COVID-19 vaccine or a placebo. Both conserved end residues are part of each CDR3. A D gene is named only where the DNA matches it firmly. Part of the rows lack a size; the others show once, few, many or a class for expanded clones.

length: 12; J: TRBJ1-4; size: NA; V: TRBV11-2; D: TRBD1; CDR3: CASRGTGEKLFF; DNA: TGTGCCAGCAGAGGGACAGGTGAAAAACTGTTTTTT
length: 16; J: TRBJ1-5; size: NA; V: TRBV6-2/TRBV6-3; D: NA; CDR3: CASSNPVTGLGFSQHF; DNA: TGTGCCAGCAGTAACCCTGTAACAGGTCTCGGCTTTTCCCAGCATTTT
length: 14; J: TRBJ2-7; size: NA; V: TRBV11-3; D: NA; CDR3: CASSPRDPRYEQYF; DNA: TGTGCCAGCAGCCCCCGGGACCCTAGGTACGAGCAGTACTTC
length: 15; J: TRBJ2-5; size: once; V: TRBV3-1/TRBV3-2; D: TRBD2; CDR3: CASSQPGLAIQTQYF; DNA: TGTGCCAGCAGCCAACCGGGACTAGCTATCCAGACCCAGTACTTC
length: 14; J: TRBJ1-6; size: NA; V: TRBV19; D: NA; CDR3: CASSWGQASSPLHF; DNA: TGTGCCAGTAGTTGGGGGCAAGCAAGTTCACCCCTCCACTTT
length: 17; J: TRBJ2-1; size: NA; V: TRBV7-6; D: NA; CDR3: CASSLAVQAAAYNEQFF; DNA: TGTGCCAGCAGCTTAGCGGTACAGGCAGCGGCCTACAATGAGCAGTTCTTC
length: 15; J: TRBJ2-3; size: NA; V: TRBV28; D: TRBD1; CDR3: CASSPPDRVPDTQYF; DNA: TGTGCCAGCAGTCCCCCGGACAGGGTACCAGATACGCAGTATTTT
length: 14; J: TRBJ2-1; size: few; V: TRBV6-4; D: NA; CDR3: CASSDSPGLNEQFF; DNA: TGTGCCAGCAGTGACTCCCCAGGGCTCAATGAGCAGTTCTTC
length: 14; J: TRBJ2-7; size: once; V: TRBV7-8; D: NA; CDR3: CASSLGGQGMEQYF; DNA: TGTGCCAGCAGCTTAGGGGGCCAGGGAATGGAGCAGTACTTC
length: 13; J: TRBJ1-3; size: NA; V: TRBV7-2; D: NA; CDR3: CASSLDARNTIYF; DNA: TGTGCCAGCAGCTTAGATGCAAGAAACACCATATATTTT
length: 13; J: TRBJ1-1; size: NA; V: TRBV7-8; D: NA; CDR3: CASSLGAVTIAFF; DNA: TGTGCCAGCAGCTTAGGGGCTGTGACAATAGCTTTCTTT
length: 15; J: TRBJ2-7; size: NA; V: TRBV6-1; D: TRBD2; CDR3: CASSEETSGSYEQYF; DNA: TGTGCCAGCAGTGAGGAGACTAGCGGTTCCTACGAGCAGTACTTC
length: 16; J: TRBJ2-3; size: NA; V: TRBV30; D: TRBD2; CDR3: CAWRGLAGGGGDTQYF; DNA: TGTGCCTGGAGGGGACTAGCGGGAGGTGGAGGAGATACGCAGTATTTT
length: 16; J: TRBJ2-1; size: NA; V: TRBV18; D: NA; CDR3: CASSPLVTRNNNEQFF; DNA: TGTGCCAGCTCACCACTGGTCACAAGAAACAACAATGAGCAGTTCTTC
length: 15; J: TRBJ2-2; size: NA; V: TRBV30; D: NA; CDR3: CAWSPISGGWGELFF; DNA: TGTGCCTGGAGCCCAATTAGTGGGGGATGGGGGGAGCTGTTTTTT
length: 14; J: TRBJ2-2; size: NA; V: TRBV6-4; D: NA; CDR3: CASSDLFQAGELFF; DNA: TGTGCCAGCAGTGACTTGTTCCAGGCAGGGGAGCTGTTTTTT
length: 15; J: TRBJ1-1; size: NA; V: TRBV9; D: TRBD1; CDR3: CASSPRTGQYTEAFF; DNA: TGTGCCAGCAGCCCGCGGACAGGGCAATACACTGAAGCTTTCTTT
length: 14; J: TRBJ2-1; size: NA; V: TRBV28; D: NA; CDR3: CASSHTRSYNEQFF; DNA: TGTGCCAGCAGCCACACGCGGTCCTACAATGAGCAGTTCTTC
length: 13; J: TRBJ2-7; size: NA; V: TRBV18; D: NA; CDR3: CASSPTIGGEQYF; DNA: TGTGCCAGCTCCCCGACGATAGGGGGAGAGCAGTACTTC